The next 21 T cell receptor beta chains were all read from a single sample in a study of cytomegalovirus exposure and HLA in healthy donors. Primers: 60 Vbeta forward and 13 Jbeta reverse. Sequenced by immunoSEQ multiplex PCR; TCRdb stores in-frame clones only, minus some. Among 150,000 to 200,000 clones listed, more than 75% were seen once. Sequencing input: PBMCs. Source of these receptors: a woman in her fifties or sixties in good health and CMV-seronegative.

This clone was recorded once. This chain connects TRBV27 to TRBJ2-7; possible D gene TRBD2, 6 bases. Germline V gene sequence: CDR1 MNHEY, CDR2 SMNVEV (reference sequence). Trimming removed 4 bases at V and 3 bases at J, with 16 bases between. This CDR3 comprises 15 residues. DNA for the CDR3: TGTGCCAGCAGTTCCGGGGGTGCCCGCTACTACGAGCAGTACTTC. As protein: CASSSGGARYYEQYF.

The chain carries TRBV7-9 and TRBJ1-1; D is uncertain. The CDR3 is 16 residues long. V dropped 4 bases and J dropped 0 bases, with 15 bases sitting between them. Germline CDR1 and CDR2: SEHNR and FQNEAQ (reference sequence). The CDR3 sequence: CASSSPTHRLNTEAFF. DNA for the CDR3: TGTGCCAGCAGCTCCCCGACACATAGACTGAACACTGAAGCTTTCTTT.

This clone has more than one count but fewer than ten. J is TRBJ1-1 and V is TRBV11-2; D is uncertain. The ends were cut back, 1 base at V and 4 bases at J, with 10 bases in the middle. Germline-derived CDR1 and CDR2 are SGHAT and FQNNGV. The CDR3 loop spans 14 amino acids. The CDR3 here is CASSLVAGSTEAFF. Written as DNA, the CDR3 is TGTGCCAGCAGCTTAGTAGCGGGGAGCACTGAAGCTTTCTTT.

This clone was seen a few times. The CDR3 is CSVGGQWVGDTQYF. The CDR3, as DNA: TGCAGCGTTGGGGGCCAGTGGGTGGGAGATACGCAGTATTTT. This sequence joins TRBV29-1 and TRBJ2-3, with D possibly matching TRBD1 (5 bases). The CDR3 has 14 amino acids. Deletions cut 4 bases from V and 5 bases from J, with 16 bases between. Germline values: CDR1 SQVTM, CDR2 ANQGSEA.

The V call is TRBV5-1, the J call TRBJ1-2, with TRBD1 as a possible D gene (6 bases). This CDR3 is 14 amino acids long. Deletions cut 4 bases from V and 0 bases from J, with 10 bases between. Germline CDR1 is SGHRS and CDR2 is YFSETQ. In DNA, the CDR3 is TGCGCCAGCAGCACAGGACAGACTAACTATGGCTACACCTTC. It specifies CASSTGQTNYGYTF.

The chain recombines TRBV28 with TRBJ1-1; 7 bases match TRBD1. CDR3 length equals 15 residues. The germline V gene has CDR1 MDHEN and CDR2 SYDVKM. V shed 5 bases and J 5 bases; nucleotides not matched to a gene: 11. Here the CDR3 reads CASSSRQGSWTEAFF. The CDR3 nucleotides read TGTGCCAGCAGTAGCAGACAGGGCAGTTGGACTGAAGCTTTCTTT.

V and J are TRBV10-3 and TRBJ1-3; 9 nucleotides align to TRBD1. This CDR3 comprises 19 residues. The trim removed 6 bases at V and 3 bases at J, leaving 18 bases unmatched. Per germline, CDR1 ENHRY and CDR2 SYGVKD. The CDR3 reads CAIRASPGTGTRGGNTIYF. CDR3 bases: TGTGCCATCAGGGCTAGTCCCGGGACAGGGACCCGTGGTGGAAACACCATATATTTT.

As for this clone: Other DNA sequences from this sample encode an identical CDR3 as well. The chain carries TRBV28 and TRBJ1-1, with TRBD1 as a possible D gene (6 bases). Germline CDR1 reads MDHEN; CDR2 reads SYDVKM. Trimming removed 6 bases from V and 3 bases from J, with 11 bases in between. The CDR3 covers 13 residues. The CDR3 bases are TGTGCCAGCAGCCCTAGGGGGTACACTGAAGCTTTCTTT. The encoded protein is CASSPRGYTEAFF.

The chain joins TRBV7-3 to TRBJ2-5, with TRBD1 as a possible D gene (5 bases). Germline CDR1 is SGHTA and CDR2 is FQGTGA. V lost 3 bases and J 4 bases, leaving 12 bases between the germline ends. The CDR3 is made up of 14 amino acids. The CDR3 sequence: CASSLQGSAETQYF. CDR3 nucleotides: TGTGCCAGCAGCTTGCAGGGTTCAGCAGAGACCCAGTACTTC. Complete variable domain (other parts from reference TRBV7-3 and TRBJ2-5): GAGVSQTPSNKVTEKGKYVELRCDPISGHTALYWYRQSLGQGPEFLIYFQGTGAADDSGLPNDRFFAVRPEGSVSTLKIQRTERGDSAVYLCASSLQGSAETQYFGPGTRLLVL.

The chain carries TRBV21-1 and TRBJ1-5; the DNA was not compared with TRBD1, the D call given in the table. TRBV21-1 is classified as a pseudogene. The CDR3 runs to 14 residues. The CDR3 here is CAISLQGRDQPQHF. The CDR3 DNA reads as TGTGCTATAAGCCTCCAGGGAAGGGATCAGCCCCAGCATTTT.

The chain links TRBV5-1 to TRBJ1-1, with unresolved D. V lost 0 bases and J lost 4, with 16 bases in between. The CDR3 is 16 residues long. The germline V gene encodes CDR1 SGHRS and CDR2 YFSETQ. CDR3: CASSLALAGGSTEAFF. The CDR3 DNA follows: TGCGCCAGCAGCTTGGCCCTAGCGGGTGGTTCCACTGAAGCTTTCTTT.

The chain is built from TRBV19 and TRBJ1-2; D is ambiguous. Germline CDR1 is LNHDA and CDR2 is SQIVND (reference sequence). The CDR3 is 15 residues long. V lost 1 base and J lost 0, with 9 bases in between. This chain's CDR3 is CASSIVGSPNYGYTF. In nucleotides, the CDR3 is TGTGCCAGTAGTATAGTGGGCAGCCCTAACTATGGCTACACCTTC.

This chain connects TRBV19 to TRBJ2-6, with 10 bases fitting TRBD2. V trimming: 5 bases; J trimming: 11 bases; junction bases outside the gene matches: 9. From germline, CDR1 is LNHDA and CDR2 SQIVND (reference sequence). The CDR3 covers 15 residues. The CDR3 DNA follows: TGTGCCAGTAGTTTCGGACTAGCGGTCTCGGACGTCCTGACTTTC. It encodes CASSFGLAVSDVLTF.

The rearrangement uses TRBV7-2 and TRBJ1-5; possibly TRBD1 for D (5 bases). This CDR3 comprises 13 residues. Trimming shortened V by 3 bases and J by 4 bases, and 7 bases separated the two germline ends. Germline V gene data show CDR1 as SGHTA and CDR2 as FQGNSA. In DNA, the CDR3 is TGTGCCAGCAGCTTTGGACAAAATCAGCCCCAGCATTTT. Its translation is CASSFGQNQPQHF.

The V call is TRBV7-9, the J call TRBJ1-6; D possibly corresponds to TRBD1 (6 bases). The CDR3 covers 15 residues. V was clipped by 0 bases and J by 6 bases, with 9 bases between them. Germline CDR1 and CDR2: SEHNR and FQNEAQ (reference sequence). CDR3: CASSLAGGPNSPLHF. CDR3 bases: TGTGCCAGCAGCTTAGCAGGGGGTCCTAATTCACCCCTCCACTTT.

This clone was found a few times. The V gene is TRBV2, the J gene TRBJ1-1; D is ambiguous. Germline loops: CDR1 SNHLY, CDR2 FYNNEI. This CDR3 has 13 residues. V was trimmed by 11 bases and J by 4 bases, leaving 17 bases between them. The CDR3 sequence: CAVRKRSLTEAFF. DNA of the CDR3: TGTGCCGTACGAAAGCGGTCGCTCACTGAAGCTTTCTTT.

The chain links TRBV30 to TRBJ1-3; the match to TRBD1 covers 7 bases. The CDR3 loop spans 16 amino acids. Trimming at V came to 0 bases and at J to 1 base, leaving 6 bases not matched to a gene. In germline, CDR1 is GTSNPN, CDR2 SVGIG (reference sequence). DNA for the CDR3: TGTGCCTGGAGTGTACGGACAGGAATATCTGGAAACACCATATATTTT. Protein sequence: CAWSVRTGISGNTIYF.

This chain joins TRBV6-1 and TRBJ1-1; 8 nucleotides match TRBD1. The CDR3 loop spans 14 amino acids. Germline CDR1 reads MNHNS; CDR2 reads SASEGT. V shed 5 bases and J 3 bases; nucleotides not matched to a gene: 5. CDR3 nucleotide sequence: TGTGCCAGCAGTTTCCGGGACAGGCACACTGAAGCTTTCTTT. Amino acids: CASSFRDRHTEAFF.

The gene calls are TRBV11-2 and TRBJ2-7; the D gene is possibly TRBD1 (5 bases). The CDR3 consists of 15 residues. Germline V CDR1 and CDR2: SGHAT, FQNNGV. V lost 5 bases, J lost 1 base, and 15 bases lay in between. The CDR3 DNA reads TGTGCCAGCAGCCAAATGACAGTCGATTCCTACGAGCAGTACTTC. Translated, it gives CASSQMTVDSYEQYF. The full variable domain, completed using reference TRBV11-2 and TRBJ2-7, is EAGVAQSPRYKIIEKRQSVAFWCNPISGHATLYWYQQILGQGPKLLIQFQNNGVVDDSQLPKDRFSAERLKGVDSTLKIQPAKLEDSAVYLCASSQMTVDSYEQYFGPGTRLTVT.

V is TRBV5-1 and J is TRBJ2-7, with 7 bases identical to TRBD1. The germline V gene has CDR1 SGHRS and CDR2 YFSETQ. The length of the CDR3 is 14 residues. V dropped 4 bases and J dropped 1; count of bases not matched to a gene: 5. In DNA, the CDR3 is TGCGCCAGCAGCCCGGACAGGCCTTCCTACGAGCAGTACTTC. Protein product: CASSPDRPSYEQYF.

The rearrangement links TRBV7-9 to TRBJ2-7, with 10 nucleotides matching TRBD1. The V segment lost 0 bases and the J segment 0 bases; nucleotides outside the gene matches: 8. The CDR3 spans 18 residues. From germline, CDR1 is SEHNR and CDR2 FQNEAQ (reference sequence). This CDR3 is CASSLAQTRTGGSYEQYF. The DNA of the CDR3 is TGTGCCAGCAGCTTAGCTCAAACCCGGACAGGGGGCTCCTACGAGCAGTACTTC.